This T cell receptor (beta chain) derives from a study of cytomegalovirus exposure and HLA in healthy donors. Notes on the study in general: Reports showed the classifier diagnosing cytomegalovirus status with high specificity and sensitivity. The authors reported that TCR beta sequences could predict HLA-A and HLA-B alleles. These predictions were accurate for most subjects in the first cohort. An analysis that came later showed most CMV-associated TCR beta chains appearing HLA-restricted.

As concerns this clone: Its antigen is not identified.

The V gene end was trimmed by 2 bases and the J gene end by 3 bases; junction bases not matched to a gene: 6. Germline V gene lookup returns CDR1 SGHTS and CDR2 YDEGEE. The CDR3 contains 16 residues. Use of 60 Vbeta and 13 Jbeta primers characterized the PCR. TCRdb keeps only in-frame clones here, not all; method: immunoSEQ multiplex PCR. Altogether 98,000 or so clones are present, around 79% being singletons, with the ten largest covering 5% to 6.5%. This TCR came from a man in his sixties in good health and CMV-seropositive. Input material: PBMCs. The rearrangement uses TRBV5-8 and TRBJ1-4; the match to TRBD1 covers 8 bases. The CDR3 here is CASSLTRGRPNEKLFF. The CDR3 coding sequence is TGTGCCAGCAGCTTAACCAGGGGGCGGCCTAATGAAAAACTGTTTTTT.